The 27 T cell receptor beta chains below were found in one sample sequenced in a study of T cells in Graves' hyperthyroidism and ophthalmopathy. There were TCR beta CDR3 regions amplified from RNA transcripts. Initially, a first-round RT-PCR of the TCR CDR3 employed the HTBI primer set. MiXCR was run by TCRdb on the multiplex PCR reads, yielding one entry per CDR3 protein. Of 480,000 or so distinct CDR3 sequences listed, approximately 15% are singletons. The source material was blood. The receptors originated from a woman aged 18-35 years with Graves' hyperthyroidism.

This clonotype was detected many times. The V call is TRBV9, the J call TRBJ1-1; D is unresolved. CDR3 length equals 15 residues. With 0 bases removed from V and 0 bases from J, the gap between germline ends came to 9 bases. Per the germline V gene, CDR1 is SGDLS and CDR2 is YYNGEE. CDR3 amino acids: CASSVVAQLNTEAFF. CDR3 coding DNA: TGTGCCAGCAGCGTAGTGGCACAGCTGAACACTGAAGCTTTCTTT. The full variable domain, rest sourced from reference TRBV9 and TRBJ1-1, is DSGVTQTPKHLITATGQRVTLRCSPRSGDLSVYWYQQSLDQGLQFLIQYYNGEERAKGNILERFSAQQFPDLHSELNLSSLELGDSALYFCASSVVAQLNTEAFFGQGTRLTVV.

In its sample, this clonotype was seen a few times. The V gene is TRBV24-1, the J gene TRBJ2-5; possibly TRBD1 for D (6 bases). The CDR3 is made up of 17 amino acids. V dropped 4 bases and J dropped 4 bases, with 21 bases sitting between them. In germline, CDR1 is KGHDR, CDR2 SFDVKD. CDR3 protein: CATSDPHRDGVGETQYF. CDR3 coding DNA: TGTGCCACCAGTGACCCCCACAGGGATGGGGTTGGAGAGACCCAGTACTTC.

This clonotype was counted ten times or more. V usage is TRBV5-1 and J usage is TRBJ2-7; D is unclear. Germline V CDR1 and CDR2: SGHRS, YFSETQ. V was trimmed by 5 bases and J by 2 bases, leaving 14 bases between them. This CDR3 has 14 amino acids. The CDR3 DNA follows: TGCGCCAGCAGAACGGTTCCCACCACCTACGAGCAGTACTTC. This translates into CASRTVPTTYEQYF. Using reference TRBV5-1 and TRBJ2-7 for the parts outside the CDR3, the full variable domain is KAGVTQTPRYLIKTRGQQVTLSCSPISGHRSVSWYQQTPGQGLQFLFEYFSETQRNKGNFPGRFSGRQFSNSRSEMNVSTLELGDSALYLCASRTVPTTYEQYFGPGTRLTVT.

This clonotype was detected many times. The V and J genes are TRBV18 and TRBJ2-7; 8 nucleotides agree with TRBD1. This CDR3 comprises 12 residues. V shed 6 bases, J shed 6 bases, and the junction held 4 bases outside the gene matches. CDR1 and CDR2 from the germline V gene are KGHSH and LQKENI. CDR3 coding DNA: TGTGCCAGCTCGCTAGGACAGGGCGAGCAGTACGTC. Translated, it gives CASSLGQGEQYV.

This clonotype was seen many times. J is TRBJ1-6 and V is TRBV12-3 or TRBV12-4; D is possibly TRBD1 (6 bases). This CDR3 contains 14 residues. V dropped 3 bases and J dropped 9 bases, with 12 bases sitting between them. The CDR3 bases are TGTGCCAGCAGTTTCGGCAGGGGTGGTTCACCCCTCCACTTT. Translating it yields CASSFGRGGSPLHF.

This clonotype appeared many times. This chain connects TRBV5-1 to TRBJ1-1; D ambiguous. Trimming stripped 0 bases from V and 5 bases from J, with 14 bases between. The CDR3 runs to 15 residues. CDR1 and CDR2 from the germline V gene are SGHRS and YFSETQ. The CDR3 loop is CASSLGVGGLTEAFF. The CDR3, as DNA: TGCGCCAGCAGCTTGGGAGTTGGTGGTTTAACTGAAGCTTTCTTT.

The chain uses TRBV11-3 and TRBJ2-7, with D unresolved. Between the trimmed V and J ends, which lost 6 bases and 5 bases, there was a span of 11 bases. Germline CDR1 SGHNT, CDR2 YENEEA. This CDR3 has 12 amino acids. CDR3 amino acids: CASSFTSDEQYF. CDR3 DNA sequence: TGTGCCAGCAGTTTTACTTCCGACGAGCAGTACTTC. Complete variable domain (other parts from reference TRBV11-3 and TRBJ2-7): EAGVVQSPRYKIIEKKQPVAFWCNPISGHNTLYWYLQNLGQGPELLIRYENEEAVDDSQLPKDRFSAERLKGVDSTLKIQPAELGDSAVYLCASSFTSDEQYFGPGTRLTVT.

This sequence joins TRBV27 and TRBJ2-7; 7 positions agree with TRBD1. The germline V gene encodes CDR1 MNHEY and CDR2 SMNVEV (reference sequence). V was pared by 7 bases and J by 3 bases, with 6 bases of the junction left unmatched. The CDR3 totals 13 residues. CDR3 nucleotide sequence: TGTGCCAGCATCGGACAGGATCGCTACGAGCAGTACTTC. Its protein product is CASIGQDRYEQYF.

Here the CDR3 DNA reads TGTGCCAGCAGCGGACACCGGGGACGGGTTTACGAGCAGTACTTC. Amino acids: CASSGHRGRVYEQYF. This rearrangement joins TRBV6-2 or TRBV6-3 to TRBJ2-7; tentatively, D is TRBD1 or TRBD2 (5 bases each). The CDR3 has 15 residues. Germline loops: CDR1 MNHEY, CDR2 SVGEGT. The ends were cut back, 6 bases at V and 4 bases at J, with 19 bases in the middle.

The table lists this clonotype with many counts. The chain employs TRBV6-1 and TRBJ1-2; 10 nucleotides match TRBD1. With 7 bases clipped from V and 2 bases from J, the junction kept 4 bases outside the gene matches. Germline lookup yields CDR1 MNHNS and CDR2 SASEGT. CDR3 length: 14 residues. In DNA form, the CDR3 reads TGTGCCAGCAACAAGGACAGGGGGAACTATGGCTACACCTTC. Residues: CASNKDRGNYGYTF.

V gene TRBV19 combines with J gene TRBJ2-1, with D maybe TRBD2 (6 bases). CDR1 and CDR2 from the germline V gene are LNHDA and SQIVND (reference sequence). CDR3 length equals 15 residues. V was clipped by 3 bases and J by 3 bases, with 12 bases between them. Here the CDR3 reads CASSMGSGRYNEQFF. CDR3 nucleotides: TGTGCCAGTAGTATGGGTAGCGGCCGCTACAATGAGCAGTTCTTC.

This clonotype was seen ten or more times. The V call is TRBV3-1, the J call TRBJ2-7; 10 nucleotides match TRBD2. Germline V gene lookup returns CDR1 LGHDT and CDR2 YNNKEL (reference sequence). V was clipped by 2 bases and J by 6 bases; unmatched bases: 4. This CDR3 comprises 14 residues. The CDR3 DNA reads TGTGCCAGCAGCCAATCCGGGACTAGCGCCGAGCAGTACGTC. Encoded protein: CASSQSGTSAEQYV.

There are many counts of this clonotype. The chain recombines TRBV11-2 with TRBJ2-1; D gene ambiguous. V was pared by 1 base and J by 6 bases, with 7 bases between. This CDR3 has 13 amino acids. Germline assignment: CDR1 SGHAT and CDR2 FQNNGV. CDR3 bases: TGTGCCAGCAGCTTAGCAGGACCCAATGAGCAGTTCTTC. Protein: CASSLAGPNEQFF.

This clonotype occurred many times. CDR3 bases: TGTGCCAGCAGTCGCTCAGACACTGAAGCTTTCTTT. Its protein product is CASSRSDTEAFF. The V call is TRBV6-1, the J call TRBJ1-1; unclear D gene. Germline-derived CDR1 and CDR2 are MNHNS and SASEGT. The V end was cut by 5 bases, the J end by 3 bases, with 7 bases between. The CDR3 sequence is 12 residues long.

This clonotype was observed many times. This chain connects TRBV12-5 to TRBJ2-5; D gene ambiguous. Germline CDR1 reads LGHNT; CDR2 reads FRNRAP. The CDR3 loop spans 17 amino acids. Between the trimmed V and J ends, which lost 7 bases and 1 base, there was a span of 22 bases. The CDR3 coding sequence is TGTGCTAGTGCCCCCAGCGCGTGGGCGAACCTCCAAGAGACCCAGTACTTC. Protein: CASAPSAWANLQETQYF. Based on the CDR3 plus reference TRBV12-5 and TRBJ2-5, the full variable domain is DARVTQTPRHKVTEMGQEVTMRCQPILGHNTVFWYRQTMMQGLELLAYFRNRAPLDDSGMPKDRFSAEMPDATLATLKIQPSEPRDSAVYFCASAPSAWANLQETQYFGPGTRLLVL.

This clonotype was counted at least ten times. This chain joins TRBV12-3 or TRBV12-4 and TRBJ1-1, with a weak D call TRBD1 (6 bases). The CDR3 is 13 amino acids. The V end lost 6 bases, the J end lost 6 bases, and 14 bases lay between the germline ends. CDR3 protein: CASSLRRGAEAFF. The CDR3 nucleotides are TGTGCCAGCAGCCTCCGTAGGGGGGCTGAAGCTTTCTTT.

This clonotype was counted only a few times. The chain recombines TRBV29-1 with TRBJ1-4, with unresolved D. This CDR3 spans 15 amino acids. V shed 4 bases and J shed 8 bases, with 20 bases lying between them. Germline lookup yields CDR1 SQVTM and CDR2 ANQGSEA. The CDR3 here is CSVGSITTRPEKLFF. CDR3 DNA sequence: TGCAGCGTTGGTTCGATAACTACCCGGCCGGAAAAACTGTTTTTT.

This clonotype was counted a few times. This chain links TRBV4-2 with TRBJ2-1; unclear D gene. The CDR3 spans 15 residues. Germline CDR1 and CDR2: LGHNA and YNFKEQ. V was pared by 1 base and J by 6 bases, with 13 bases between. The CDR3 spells CASSQGAQPSNEQFF. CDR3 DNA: TGTGCCAGCAGCCAAGGTGCCCAACCCTCCAATGAGCAGTTCTTC.

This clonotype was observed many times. CDR3: CASSIRGSGGKNEQFF. In DNA, the CDR3 is TGTGCCAGTAGTATCAGGGGTAGCGGGGGGAAGAATGAGCAGTTCTTC. The rearrangement links TRBV19 to TRBJ2-1; 10 bases are shared with TRBD2. With 3 bases clipped from V and 7 bases from J, the junction kept 9 bases outside the gene matches. Germline V gene sequence: CDR1 LNHDA, CDR2 SQIVND (reference sequence). This CDR3 is built from 16 residues.

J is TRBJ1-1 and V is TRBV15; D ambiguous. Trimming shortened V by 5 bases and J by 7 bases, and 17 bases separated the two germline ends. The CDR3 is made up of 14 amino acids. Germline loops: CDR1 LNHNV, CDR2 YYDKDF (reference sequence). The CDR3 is CATSRPDSLGEAFF. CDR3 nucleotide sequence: TGTGCCACCAGCCGCCCGGATTCACTCGGTGAAGCTTTCTTT.

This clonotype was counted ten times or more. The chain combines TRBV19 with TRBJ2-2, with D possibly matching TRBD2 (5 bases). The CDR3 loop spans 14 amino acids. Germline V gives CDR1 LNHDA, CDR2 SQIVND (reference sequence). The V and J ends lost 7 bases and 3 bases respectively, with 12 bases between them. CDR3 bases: TGTGCCAGTATTGAGGGTGGGGACACCGGGGAGCTGTTTTTT. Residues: CASIEGGDTGELFF.

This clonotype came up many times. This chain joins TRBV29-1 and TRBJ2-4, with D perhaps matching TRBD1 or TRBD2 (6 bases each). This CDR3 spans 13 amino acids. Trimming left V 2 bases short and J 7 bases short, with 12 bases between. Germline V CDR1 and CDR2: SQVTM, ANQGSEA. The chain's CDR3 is CSVERGAENIQYF. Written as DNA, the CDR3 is TGCAGCGTTGAAAGGGGGGCTGAGAACATTCAGTACTTC.

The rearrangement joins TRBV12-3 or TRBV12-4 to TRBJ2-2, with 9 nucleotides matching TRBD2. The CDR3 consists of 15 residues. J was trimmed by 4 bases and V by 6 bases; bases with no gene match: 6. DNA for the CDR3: TGTGCCAGCAGGGCGAGTAGCGGGGGCACCGGGGAGCTGTTTTTT. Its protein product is CASRASSGGTGELFF.

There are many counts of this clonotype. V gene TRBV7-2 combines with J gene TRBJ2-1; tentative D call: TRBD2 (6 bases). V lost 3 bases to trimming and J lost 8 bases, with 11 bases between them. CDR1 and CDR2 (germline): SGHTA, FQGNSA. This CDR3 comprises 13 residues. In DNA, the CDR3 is TGTGCCAGCAGCTTCGGGAGTGTAGATGAGCAGTTCTTC. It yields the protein CASSFGSVDEQFF.

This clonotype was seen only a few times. This CDR3 is CASSRGASAAEAFF. The CDR3, as DNA: TGCGCCAGCAGCCGGGGGGCGTCAGCTGCTGAAGCTTTCTTT. The rearrangement joins TRBV5-1 to TRBJ1-1; a possible D gene is TRBD1 (6 bases). Trimming took off 4 bases at V and 6 bases at J, with 16 bases between the two ends. The CDR3 is made up of 14 amino acids. The germline gives CDR1 SGHRS, CDR2 YFSETQ.

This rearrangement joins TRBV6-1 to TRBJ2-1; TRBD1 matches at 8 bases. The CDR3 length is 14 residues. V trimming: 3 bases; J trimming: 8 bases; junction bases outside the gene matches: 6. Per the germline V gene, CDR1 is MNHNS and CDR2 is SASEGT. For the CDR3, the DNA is TGTGCCAGCAGTGAGACAGGGGACGGGGATGAGCAGTTCTTC. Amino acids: CASSETGDGDEQFF.

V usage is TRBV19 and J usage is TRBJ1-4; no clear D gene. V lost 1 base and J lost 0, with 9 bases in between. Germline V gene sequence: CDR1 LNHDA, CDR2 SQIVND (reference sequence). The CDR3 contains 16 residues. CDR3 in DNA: TGTGCCAGTAGTATAGTCGGTCCTACAACTAATGAAAAACTGTTTTTT. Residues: CASSIVGPTTNEKLFF.